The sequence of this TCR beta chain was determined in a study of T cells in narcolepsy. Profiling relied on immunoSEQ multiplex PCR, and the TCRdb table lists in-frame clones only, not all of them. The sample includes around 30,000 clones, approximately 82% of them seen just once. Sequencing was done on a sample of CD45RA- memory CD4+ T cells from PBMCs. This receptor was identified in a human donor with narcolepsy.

CDR3 amino acids: CASSLSGVATGELFF. The DNA for the CDR3 is TGTGCCAGCAGCTTATCAGGGGTTGCCACCGGGGAGCTGTTTTTT. The V and J genes are TRBV11-3 and TRBJ2-2, with a weak D call TRBD1 (6 bases). This CDR3 spans 15 amino acids. V was shortened by 2 bases and J by 4 bases, with 11 bases between the two germline ends. Germline lookup yields CDR1 SGHNT and CDR2 YENEEA.